These 25 T cell receptor beta chains came from one sample sequenced in a study of identical twins. TCRdb recomputed calls from the 5' RACE reads with MiXCR, one row per CDR3 protein. Among 600,000 to 700,000 distinct CDR3 sequences listed, around 20% were seen once. These same data were also listed under a study on T cells expressing NK-cell markers.

Sample: PBMCs. All receptors come from a woman aged 18-29 years in good health.

The J gene is TRBJ2-6, the V gene TRBV19; D remains ambiguous. The length of the CDR3 is 16 residues. Germline CDR1 reads LNHDA; CDR2 reads SQIVND (reference sequence). The V end lost 3 bases, the J end lost 1 base, and 10 bases lay between the germline ends. CDR3 coding DNA: TGTGCCAGTAGTATTGGCCCTGGGTCTGGGGCCAACGTCCTGACTTTC. Its protein is CASSIGPGSGANVLTF.

This chain connects TRBV12-3 or TRBV12-4 to TRBJ2-7, with D tentatively TRBD1 or TRBD2 (5 bases each). Trimming pared 4 bases from V and 2 bases from J, leaving 18 bases between. The CDR3 is 16 amino acids. Here the CDR3 DNA reads TGTGCCAGCAGTTCTAGTCCCCGGGACGCTGCCTACGAGCAGTACTTC. Translation: CASSSSPRDAAYEQYF.

This clonotype was seen repeatedly, ten times or more. The rearrangement links TRBV20-1 to TRBJ2-5; 12 bases fit TRBD2. CDR3 length: 14 residues. Germline values: CDR1 DFQATT, CDR2 SNEGSKA (reference sequence). Unmatched junction bases numbered 5, after V lost 5 bases and J lost 4 bases. The CDR3 region is CSASSGGAGETQYF. The CDR3 DNA reads TGCAGTGCTTCTAGCGGGGGGGCTGGAGAGACCCAGTACTTC.

This sequence joins TRBV10-1 and TRBJ2-7; 8 bases are a match to TRBD1. V shed 4 bases and J 6 bases; nucleotides not matched to a gene: 8. The CDR3 totals 14 residues. Germline V gene data show CDR1 as WNHNN and CDR2 as SYGVQD (reference sequence). CDR3 region: CASSVQGAPAEQYF. The DNA for the CDR3 is TGCGCCAGCAGTGTCCAGGGGGCTCCAGCCGAGCAGTACTTC.

This clonotype was picked up a small number of times. The V call is TRBV4-3, the J call TRBJ2-2, with a possible D match to TRBD1 (5 bases). The CDR3 has 14 residues. V was cut by 6 bases and J by 1 base, with 9 bases left in between. Per the germline V gene, CDR1 is LGHNA and CDR2 is YSLEER. The CDR3 region is CASSITGNTGELFF. CDR3 nucleotides: TGCGCCAGCAGTATAACAGGGAACACCGGGGAGCTGTTTTTT.

In its sample, this clonotype was seen a few times. This chain links TRBV11-2 with TRBJ2-6; D unclear. The germline CDR1 and CDR2 sequences are SGHAT and FQNNGV. V lost 9 bases to trimming and J lost 2 bases, with 5 bases between them. The CDR3 extends over 12 amino acids. This CDR3 is CASTTGANVLTF. CDR3 coding DNA: TGTGCCAGTACGACTGGGGCCAACGTCCTGACTTTC.

V and J are TRBV3-1 and TRBJ1-2; no definite D call. Germline CDR1 LGHDT, CDR2 YNNKEL (reference sequence). The CDR3 sequence is 14 residues long. V was cut by 2 bases and J by 1 base, with 8 bases left in between. The DNA of the CDR3 is TGTGCCAGCAGCCAACTATCGGATAACTATGGCTACACCTTC. This encodes CASSQLSDNYGYTF.

J is TRBJ1-2 and V is TRBV6-5; no firm D call. Trimming shortened V by 0 bases and J by 6 bases, and 14 bases separated the two germline ends. Germline-derived CDR1 and CDR2 are MNHEY and SVGAGI. The CDR3 is 15 amino acids. The CDR3 DNA is TGTGCCAGCAGTTACTCCGACACGGAGAACGATGGCTACACCTTC. Its protein product is CASSYSDTENDGYTF.

V is TRBV7-2 and J is TRBJ2-1; TRBD1 matches 7 bases. Germline trimming cut 5 bases from V and 2 bases from J; bases unmatched to any gene: 6. Per germline, CDR1 SGHTA and CDR2 FQGNSA. The CDR3 is made up of 15 amino acids. CDR3 region: CASSQPGQTYNEQFF. The CDR3 coding sequence is TGTGCCAGCAGCCAGCCGGGACAGACCTACAATGAGCAGTTCTTC.

This clonotype appeared a few times. V and J are TRBV7-6 and TRBJ1-4, with D perhaps TRBD1 (6 bases). V was clipped by 2 bases and J by 0 bases, with 10 bases between them. Germline assignment: CDR1 SGHVS and CDR2 FNYEAQ. This CDR3 is 16 amino acids long. The CDR3 loop reads CASSLQGITTNEKLFF. The CDR3 DNA reads as TGTGCCAGCAGCTTACAGGGGATAACAACTAATGAAAAACTGTTTTTT.

V is TRBV4-1 and J is TRBJ2-1, with 13 nucleotides matching TRBD2. The CDR3 length is 17 residues. Per germline, CDR1 MGHRA and CDR2 YSYEKL. V was pared by 4 bases and J by 6 bases, with 9 bases of the junction left unmatched. CDR3 coding DNA: TGCGCCAGCAGCCCAGGGACTAGCGGGGCGACTATCAATGAGCAGTTCTTC. This translates into CASSPGTSGATINEQFF.

This clonotype was seen many times. The rearrangement links TRBV27 to TRBJ1-5, with 7 bases lining up with TRBD1. The V and J ends lost 4 bases and 4 bases, in that order; junction bases with no gene match: 4. The CDR3 consists of 14 residues. Germline CDR1 is MNHEY and CDR2 is SMNVEV (reference sequence). CDR3 bases: TGTGCCAGCAGTTCAGGGACAGCAAATCAGCCCCAGCATTTT. Protein sequence: CASSSGTANQPQHF.

This clonotype was seen only a few times. The genes are TRBV6-5 and TRBJ1-6; D call uncertain. The CDR3 is 16 residues long. Germline CDR1 reads MNHEY; CDR2 reads SVGAGI. Trimming took 2 bases from V and 0 from J, leaving 8 bases between them. The CDR3 sequence: CASSYDERSYNSPLHF. In DNA, the CDR3 is TGTGCCAGCAGTTACGATGAGCGCTCCTATAATTCACCCCTCCACTTT.

This clonotype was observed a handful of times. J is TRBJ2-2 and V is TRBV9; perhaps TRBD2 as D (6 bases). CDR1 and CDR2 (germline): SGDLS, YYNGEE. This CDR3 is 14 amino acids long. The V end was cut by 0 bases, the J end by 7 bases, with 10 bases between. The CDR3 region is CASSVGGAHGELFF. CDR3 DNA: TGTGCCAGCAGCGTAGGCGGGGCCCACGGGGAGCTGTTTTTT.

The rearrangement links TRBV6-1 to TRBJ1-2, with TRBD1 matching 9 bases. Trimming took 3 bases from V and 10 from J; bases not matched to a gene: 6. There are 13 residues in the CDR3. From germline, CDR1 is MNHNS and CDR2 SASEGT. CDR3 region: CASSDTGGAAYTF. In nucleotides, the CDR3 is TGTGCCAGCAGTGACACAGGGGGCGCTGCCTACACCTTC.

This clonotype was counted a few times. The genes are TRBV20-1 and TRBJ2-1; D is perhaps TRBD2 (5 bases). Germline CDR1 is DFQATT and CDR2 is SNEGSKA (reference sequence). This CDR3 contains 16 residues. Trimming removed 4 bases from V and 3 bases from J, with 19 bases in between. CDR3 bases: TGCAGTGCTATCAATCCAGCGGAAGGCTTCTACAATGAGCAGTTCTTC. As protein: CSAINPAEGFYNEQFF.

The gene calls are TRBV20-1 and TRBJ2-3; 10 nucleotides line up with TRBD2. The germline V gene encodes CDR1 DFQATT and CDR2 SNEGSKA (reference sequence). CDR3 length equals 15 residues. V dropped 0 bases and J dropped 7; count of bases not matched to a gene: 7. The CDR3 spells CSARDSGTSENTQYF. Here the CDR3 DNA reads TGCAGTGCTAGAGATTCCGGGACTAGCGAGAATACGCAGTATTTT.

This clonotype has more than one count but fewer than ten. The chain joins TRBV7-9 to TRBJ1-5; TRBD1 might be the D (5 bases). The CDR3 has 12 residues. The germline V gene has CDR1 SEHNR and CDR2 FQNEAQ (reference sequence). V dropped 5 bases and J dropped 5 bases, with 7 bases sitting between them. CDR3 in amino acids: CASSTGDQPQHF. The CDR3 DNA reads TGTGCCAGCAGCACAGGCGATCAGCCCCAGCATTTT.

The rearrangement uses TRBV20-1 and TRBJ2-1; D may be TRBD1 (7 bases). CDR3 length: 14 amino acids. The V gene's germline CDR1 is DFQATT and CDR2 SNEGSKA (reference sequence). Trimming shortened V by 6 bases and J by 7 bases, and 19 bases separated the two germline ends. The CDR3 sequence: CSASGGRGRNEQFF. CDR3 nucleotide sequence: TGCAGTGCGTCCGGGGGTAGGGGGCGAAATGAGCAGTTCTTC.

This clonotype appeared a few times. The rearrangement joins TRBV7-9 to TRBJ2-5; tentatively, D is TRBD2 (6 bases). Trimming removed 5 bases at V and 5 bases at J, with 15 bases between. CDR1 SEHNR and CDR2 FQNEAQ come from the germline V gene (reference sequence). The length of the CDR3 is 14 residues. CDR3 DNA: TGTGCCAGCAGCCCTATAATCGGAGGGGAGACCCAGTACTTC. It codes for CASSPIIGGETQYF.

This clonotype was counted between two and nine times. The rearrangement links TRBV20-1 to TRBJ2-7; 8 bases line up with TRBD2. The CDR3 runs to 14 residues. CDR1 and CDR2 (germline): DFQATT, SNEGSKA (reference sequence). V shed 1 base and J 1 base; nucleotides not matched to a gene: 3. The CDR3 DNA reads TGCAGTGCTAGAGTAGGCGGGGGGTCCTACGAGCAGTACTTC. It yields the protein CSARVGGGSYEQYF.

This clonotype was seen repeatedly, ten times or more. The genes are TRBV20-1 and TRBJ2-3, with TRBD2 matching over 8 bases. Germline V lookup: CDR1 DFQATT, CDR2 SNEGSKA (reference sequence). J lost 6 bases, V lost 6 bases, and 11 bases had no gene match. This CDR3 region has 14 residues. The CDR3 protein is CSAGGGGRGDTQYF. CDR3 sequence (DNA): TGCAGTGCCGGAGGCGGGGGGCGTGGGGATACGCAGTATTTT.

The rearrangement links TRBV12-3 or TRBV12-4 to TRBJ2-2, with D possibly being TRBD2 (7 bases). The CDR3 runs 14 residues. V was pared by 5 bases and J by 8 bases, with 15 bases between. CDR3 loop: CASSQGGRDGELFF. The CDR3 DNA reads TGTGCCAGCAGTCAAGGGGGGAGGGATGGGGAGCTGTTTTTT.

V and J are TRBV27 and TRBJ2-1; D remains unclear. Per germline, CDR1 MNHEY and CDR2 SMNVEV (reference sequence). V gave up 7 bases and J gave up 7 bases, with 14 bases separating them. There are 13 residues in the CDR3. DNA for the CDR3: TGTGCCAGCACCTTTGGGCTCACTAATGAGCAGTTCTTC. This sequence encodes CASTFGLTNEQFF.

This clonotype was counted at least ten times. The chain couples TRBV29-1 to TRBJ2-1; 7 bases align to TRBD2. The CDR3 extends over 15 amino acids. The J segment lost 3 bases and the V segment lost 5 bases, leaving 10 bases of the junction unmatched. The germline V gene encodes CDR1 SQVTM and CDR2 ANQGSEA. The CDR3 region has the DNA TGCAGCGTTTACACAGCTAGCGGAAACTACAATGAGCAGTTCTTC. As protein: CSVYTASGNYNEQFF.